This is a list of T cell receptor beta chains from one sample in a study of OX40 agonist ivuxolimab in advanced cancers. Some clones are missing from TCRdb's copy, which holds only in-frame ones; the method was immunoSEQ multiplex PCR. In the table there are about 49,000 clones, about 86% of which are singletons. Sequences were derived from CD4+ or CD8+ T cells sorted from blood, sampled in a trial of the OX40 agonist ivuxolimab. These receptors originate from an adult with an advanced solid tumor such as melanoma, head and neck, liver or kidney cancer. The CDR3 runs from the conserved cysteine through the conserved F or W. A D gene is named only where the DNA matches it firmly. Only some rows state a clone size, as once, few, many or a class for expanded clones.

CDR3 length	clone size	V gene	D gene	J gene	CDR3 DNA	CDR3 protein
14	medium-sized	TRBV5-1	TRBD1	TRBJ2-7	TGCGCCAGCAGCGCTACGGGACAGGCCTACGAGCAGTACTTC	CASSATGQAYEQYF
15	NA	TRBV29-1	TRBD2	TRBJ2-1	TGCAGCGCTTCCCGGGGGAGCGGGAGACGTAATGAGCAGTTCTTC	CSASRGSGRRNEQFF
15	NA	TRBV7-2	NA	TRBJ1-2	TGTGCCAGCAGCTTAGCTAGTGGAAACAACTATGGCTACACCTTC	CASSLASGNNYGYTF
15	NA	TRBV4-3	NA	TRBJ2-4	TGCGCCAGCAGCCAAGATAGGCTAGCCAAAAACATTCAGTACTTC	CASSQDRLAKNIQYF
14	NA	TRBV4-3	NA	TRBJ2-3	TGCGCCAGCAGCGAAATGACCCACACAGATACGCAGTATTTT	CASSEMTHTDTQYF
14	once	TRBV7-7	NA	TRBJ2-1	TGTGCTAGCAGCTTCAGCCCAGCCAACAATGAGCAGTTCTTC	CASSFSPANNEQFF
16	few	TRBV7-2	TRBD1	TRBJ1-4	TGTGCCAGCAGCCTTGCCTCTGGGACAGCAAATGAAAAACTGTTTTTT	CASSLASGTANEKLFF
14	NA	TRBV18	TRBD1	TRBJ1-1	TGTGCCAGCTCACCCGGGACAGGGAACACTGAAGCTTTCTTT	CASSPGTGNTEAFF
14	NA	TRBV9	NA	TRBJ1-1	TGTGCCAGCAGCGTAGACGGGGGTTTCGACGAAGCTTTCTTT	CASSVDGGFDEAFF
15	NA	TRBV7-9	NA	TRBJ2-3	TGTGCCAGCATCACGGGCCGGCGGGGCACAGATACGCAGTATTTT	CASITGRRGTDTQYF
14	NA	TRBV6-6	NA	TRBJ2-7	TGTGCCAGCAGTACCCCGGAAAGCTCCTACGAGCAGTACTTC	CASSTPESSYEQYF
15	NA	TRBV7-2	NA	TRBJ2-3	TGTGCCAGTAAAGACCCGGGGGCAACCACAGATACGCAGTATTTT	CASKDPGATTDTQYF
16	NA	TRBV9	TRBD1	TRBJ2-1	TGTGCCAGCAGCGTCATCTCCGGGACAGGGGGGGATGAGCAGTTCTTC	CASSVISGTGGDEQFF
8	few	TRBV28	NA	TRBJ2-7	TGTGCCAGCGGCGCTGGGTACTTC	CASGAGYF
16	NA	TRBV4-3	TRBD2	TRBJ2-2	TGCGCCAGCAGCCGGGGACTAGCGGAGAACACCGGGGAGCTGTTTTTT	CASSRGLAENTGELFF
12	once	TRBV10-2	NA	TRBJ2-1	TGCGCCAGCGGTAGGGTGAGGAATGAGCAGTTCTTC	CASGRVRNEQFF
14	NA	TRBV19	NA	TRBJ1-4	TGTGCCAGTAGTATGGCAGTATTAGATGAAAAACTGTTTTTT	CASSMAVLDEKLFF
19	once	TRBV5-1	TRBD2	TRBJ2-3	TGCGCCAGCAGCTTGGAGGCCACTAGCGGGAGATCCGGCACAGATACGCAGTATTTT	CASSLEATSGRSGTDTQYF
18	NA	TRBV4-1	TRBD2	TRBJ2-7	TGCGCCAGCAGCCAAGACCCCCCCTCTAGCGGGAGTTGCGACGAGCAGTACTTC	CASSQDPPSSGSCDEQYF
15	NA	TRBV6-1	TRBD1	TRBJ2-7	TGTGCCAGCAGTGAGGTACAGGGGCCGCGTACGGGGCAGTACTTC	CASSEVQGPRTGQYF
18	NA	TRBV7-2	TRBD2	TRBJ2-1	TGTGCCAGCAGCTTCGGGCTAGCGGGACTCGGGGCCTACAATGAGCAGTTCTTC	CASSFGLAGLGAYNEQFF
13	NA	TRBV19	NA	TRBJ2-4	TGTGCCACCTCGCCATCAGTTAAAAACATTCAGTACTTC	CATSPSVKNIQYF
12	NA	TRBV29-1	TRBD2	TRBJ2-1	TGCAGCAAACTAGCGGGAGTTAATGAGCAGTTCTTC	CSKLAGVNEQFF
14	NA	TRBV28	TRBD2	TRBJ2-1	TGTGCCAGCAGTGGGACTAGCGGGAGGGCTGAGCAGTTCTTC	CASSGTSGRAEQFF
15	NA	TRBV14	TRBD2	TRBJ2-3	TGTGCCAGCAGCCTAGCGGGAGCGCGCACAGATACGCAGTATTTT	CASSLAGARTDTQYF
16	NA	TRBV7-9	NA	TRBJ1-2	TGTGCCAGCAGCTCGGATGAGGTGCTTGAGGGGCTTGGCTACACCTTC	CASSSDEVLEGLGYTF
15	NA	TRBV15	NA	TRBJ1-4	TGTGCCACCAGCAGAGAGGGGTTGACTAATGAAAAACTGTTTTTT	CATSREGLTNEKLFF
16	NA	TRBV28	TRBD1	TRBJ1-5	TGTGCCAGCAGTTCCCCCGGGACAGGGGGAGATCAGCCCCAGCATTTT	CASSSPGTGGDQPQHF
15	NA	TRBV4-1	NA	TRBJ2-1	TGCGTCAGCAGCCTGAGAATGAGCCTACAGGATGAGCAGTTCTTC	CVSSLRMSLQDEQFF
17	few	TRBV4-3	NA	TRBJ2-1	TGCGCCAGCAGCCAAGAGAAGTTCGGGATAGGGGGTAATGAGCAGTTCTTC	CASSQEKFGIGGNEQFF
18	NA	TRBV4-3	TRBD2	TRBJ2-3	TGCGCCAGCAGCCGGGGACTAGCGGGAGCCCGGAAGACAGATACGCAGTATTTT	CASSRGLAGARKTDTQYF
15	NA	TRBV7-2	NA	TRBJ2-1	TGTGCCAGCAGCCTGGGGGCGGGAAGTTTCAATGAGCAGTTCTTC	CASSLGAGSFNEQFF